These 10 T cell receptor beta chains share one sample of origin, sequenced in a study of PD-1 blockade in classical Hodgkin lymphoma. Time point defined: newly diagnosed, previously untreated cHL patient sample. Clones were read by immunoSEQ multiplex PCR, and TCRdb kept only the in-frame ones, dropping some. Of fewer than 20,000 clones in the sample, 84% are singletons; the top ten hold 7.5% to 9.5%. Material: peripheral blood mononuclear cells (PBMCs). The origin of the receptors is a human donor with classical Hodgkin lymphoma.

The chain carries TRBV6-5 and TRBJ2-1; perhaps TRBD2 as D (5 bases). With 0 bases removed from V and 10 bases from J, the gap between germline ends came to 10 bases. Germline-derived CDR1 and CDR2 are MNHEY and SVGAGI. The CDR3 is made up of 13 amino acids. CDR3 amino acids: CASSYSPGGEQFF. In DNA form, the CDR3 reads TGTGCCAGCAGTTACTCGCCGGGCGGGGAGCAGTTCTTC.

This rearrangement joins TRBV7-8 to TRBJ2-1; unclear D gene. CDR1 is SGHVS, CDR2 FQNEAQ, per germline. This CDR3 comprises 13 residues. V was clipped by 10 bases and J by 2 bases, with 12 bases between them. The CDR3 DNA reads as TGTGCCACATTAGAGGCCCCCTACAATGAGCAGTTCTTC. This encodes CATLEAPYNEQFF. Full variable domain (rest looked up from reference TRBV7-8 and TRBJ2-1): GAGVSQSPRYKVAKRGQDVALRCDPISGHVSLFWYQQALGQGPEFLTYFQNEAQLDKSGLPSDRFFAERPEGSVSTLKIQRTQQEDSAVYLCATLEAPYNEQFFGPGTRLTVL.

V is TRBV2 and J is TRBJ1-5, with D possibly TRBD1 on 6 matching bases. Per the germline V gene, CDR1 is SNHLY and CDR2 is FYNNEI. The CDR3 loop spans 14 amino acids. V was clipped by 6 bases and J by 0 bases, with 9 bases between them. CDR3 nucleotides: TGTGCCAGCAGCAAGGGGGATAGCAATCAGCCCCAGCATTTT. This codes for CASSKGDSNQPQHF.

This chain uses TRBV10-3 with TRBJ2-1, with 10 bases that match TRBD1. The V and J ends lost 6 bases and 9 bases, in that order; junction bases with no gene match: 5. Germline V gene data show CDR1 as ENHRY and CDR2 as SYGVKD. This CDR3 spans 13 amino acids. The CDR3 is CAIRGTGDGEQFF. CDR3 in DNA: TGTGCCATCAGGGGGACAGGGGACGGTGAGCAGTTCTTC.

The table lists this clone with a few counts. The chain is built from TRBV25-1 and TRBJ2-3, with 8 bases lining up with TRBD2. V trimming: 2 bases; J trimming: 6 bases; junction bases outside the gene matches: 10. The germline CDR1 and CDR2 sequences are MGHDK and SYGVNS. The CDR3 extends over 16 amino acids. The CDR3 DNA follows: TGTGCCAGCAGTGAAGCGGAAGCGGGGGCGCGGGATACGCAGTATTTT. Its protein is CASSEAEAGARDTQYF.

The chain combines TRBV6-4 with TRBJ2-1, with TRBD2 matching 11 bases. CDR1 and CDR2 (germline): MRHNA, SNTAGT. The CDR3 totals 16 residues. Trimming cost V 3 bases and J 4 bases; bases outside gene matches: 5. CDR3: CASSETGTSGYNEQFF. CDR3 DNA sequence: TGTGCCAGCAGTGAGACCGGGACTAGCGGTTACAATGAGCAGTTCTTC.

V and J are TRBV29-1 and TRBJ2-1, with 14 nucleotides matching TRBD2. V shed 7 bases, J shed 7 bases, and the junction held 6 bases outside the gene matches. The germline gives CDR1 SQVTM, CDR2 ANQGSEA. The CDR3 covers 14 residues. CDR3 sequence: CSAWTSGRLNEQFF. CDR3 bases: TGCAGCGCCTGGACTAGCGGGAGGTTAAATGAGCAGTTCTTC.

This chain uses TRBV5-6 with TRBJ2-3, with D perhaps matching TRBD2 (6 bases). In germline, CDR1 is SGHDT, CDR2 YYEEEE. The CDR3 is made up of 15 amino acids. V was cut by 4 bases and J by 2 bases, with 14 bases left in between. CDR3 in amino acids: CASSQDSGFTDTQYF. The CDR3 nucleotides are TGTGCCAGCAGCCAAGACAGCGGGTTCACAGATACGCAGTATTTT. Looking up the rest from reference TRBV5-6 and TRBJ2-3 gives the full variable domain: DAGVTQSPTHLIKTRGQQVTLRCSPKSGHDTVSWYQQALGQGPQFIFQYYEEEERQRGNFPDRFSGHQFPNYSSELNVNALLLGDSALYLCASSQDSGFTDTQYFGPGTRLTVL.

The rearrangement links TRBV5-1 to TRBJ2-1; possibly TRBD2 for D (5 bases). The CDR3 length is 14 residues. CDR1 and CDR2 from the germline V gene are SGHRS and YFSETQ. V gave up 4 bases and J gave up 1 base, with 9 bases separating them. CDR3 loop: CASSHGGSYNEQFF. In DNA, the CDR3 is TGCGCCAGCAGCCACGGAGGTTCCTACAATGAGCAGTTCTTC.

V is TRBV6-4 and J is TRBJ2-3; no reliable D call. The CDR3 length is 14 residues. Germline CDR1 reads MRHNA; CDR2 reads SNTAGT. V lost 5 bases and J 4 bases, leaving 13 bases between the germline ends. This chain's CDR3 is CASSREAASDTQYF. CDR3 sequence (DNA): TGTGCCAGCAGTAGAGAGGCAGCCTCAGATACGCAGTATTTT.